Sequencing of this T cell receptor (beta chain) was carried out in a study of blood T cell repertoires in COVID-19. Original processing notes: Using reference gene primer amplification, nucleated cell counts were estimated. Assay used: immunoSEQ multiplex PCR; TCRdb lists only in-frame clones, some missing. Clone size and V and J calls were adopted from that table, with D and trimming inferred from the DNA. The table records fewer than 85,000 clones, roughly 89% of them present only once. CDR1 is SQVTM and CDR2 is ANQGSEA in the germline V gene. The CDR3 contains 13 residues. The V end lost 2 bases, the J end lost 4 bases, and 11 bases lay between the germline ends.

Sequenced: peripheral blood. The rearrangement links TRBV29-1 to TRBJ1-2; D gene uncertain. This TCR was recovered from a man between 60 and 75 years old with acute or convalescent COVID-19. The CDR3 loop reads CSVERSRGYGYTF. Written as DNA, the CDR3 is TGCAGCGTTGAAAGGTCTCGGGGCTATGGCTACACCTTC.